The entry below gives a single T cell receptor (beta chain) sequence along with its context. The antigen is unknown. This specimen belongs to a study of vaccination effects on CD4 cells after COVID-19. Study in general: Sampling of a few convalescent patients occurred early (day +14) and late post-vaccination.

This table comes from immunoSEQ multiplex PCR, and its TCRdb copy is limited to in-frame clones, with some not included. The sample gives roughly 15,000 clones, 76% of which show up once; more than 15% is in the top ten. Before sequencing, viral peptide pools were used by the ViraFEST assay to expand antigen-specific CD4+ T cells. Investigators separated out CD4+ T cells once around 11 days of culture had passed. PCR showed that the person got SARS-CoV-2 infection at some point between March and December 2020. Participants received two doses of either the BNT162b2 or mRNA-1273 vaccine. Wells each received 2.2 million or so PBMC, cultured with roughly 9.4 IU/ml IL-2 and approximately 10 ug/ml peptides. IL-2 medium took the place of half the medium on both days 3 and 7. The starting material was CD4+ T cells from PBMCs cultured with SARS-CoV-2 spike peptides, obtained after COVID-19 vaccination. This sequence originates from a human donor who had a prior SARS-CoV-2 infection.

In DNA form, the CDR3 reads TGTGCCAGCAGCCTCACAGGGCTGAACACTGAAGCTTTCTTT. Amino acid sequence: CASSLTGLNTEAFF. V is TRBV11-3 and J is TRBJ1-1; D is possibly TRBD1 (6 bases). The CDR3 totals 14 residues. The germline V gene encodes CDR1 SGHNT and CDR2 YENEEA. Trimming removed 5 bases from V and 0 bases from J, with 10 bases in between.